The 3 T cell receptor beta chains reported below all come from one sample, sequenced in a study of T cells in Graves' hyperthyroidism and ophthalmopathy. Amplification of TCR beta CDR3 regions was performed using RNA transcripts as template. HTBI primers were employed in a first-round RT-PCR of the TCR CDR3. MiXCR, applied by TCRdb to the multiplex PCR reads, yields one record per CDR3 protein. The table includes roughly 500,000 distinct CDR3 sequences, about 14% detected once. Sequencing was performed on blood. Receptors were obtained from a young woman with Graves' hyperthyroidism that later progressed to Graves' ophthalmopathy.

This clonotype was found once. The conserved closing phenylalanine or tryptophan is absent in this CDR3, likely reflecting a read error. CDR3 protein: CSAKGGDLYEQYS. CDR3 DNA sequence: TGCAGTGCCAAAGGGGGGGACCTCTACGAGCAGTACTCC. This chain joins TRBV20-1 and TRBJ2-7; D is possibly TRBD2 (7 bases). V gave up 6 bases and J gave up 3 bases, with 15 bases separating them. CDR1 and CDR2 (germline): DFQATT, SNEGSKA (reference sequence). This CDR3 has 13 residues.

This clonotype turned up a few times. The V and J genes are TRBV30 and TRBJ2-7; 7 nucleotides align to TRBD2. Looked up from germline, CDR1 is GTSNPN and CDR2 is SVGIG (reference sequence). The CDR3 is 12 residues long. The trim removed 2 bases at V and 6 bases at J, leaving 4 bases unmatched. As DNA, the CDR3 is TGTGCCTGGAGTCAGTCGGGGGGCGAGCAGTACTTC. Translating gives CAWSQSGGEQYF.

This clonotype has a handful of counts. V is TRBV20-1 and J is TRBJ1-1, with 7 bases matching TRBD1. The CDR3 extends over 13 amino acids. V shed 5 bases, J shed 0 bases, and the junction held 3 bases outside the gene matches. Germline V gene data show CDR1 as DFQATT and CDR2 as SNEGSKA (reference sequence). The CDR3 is CSAEGALNTEAFF. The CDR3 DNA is TGCAGTGCTGAGGGGGCGTTGAACACTGAAGCTTTCTTT.